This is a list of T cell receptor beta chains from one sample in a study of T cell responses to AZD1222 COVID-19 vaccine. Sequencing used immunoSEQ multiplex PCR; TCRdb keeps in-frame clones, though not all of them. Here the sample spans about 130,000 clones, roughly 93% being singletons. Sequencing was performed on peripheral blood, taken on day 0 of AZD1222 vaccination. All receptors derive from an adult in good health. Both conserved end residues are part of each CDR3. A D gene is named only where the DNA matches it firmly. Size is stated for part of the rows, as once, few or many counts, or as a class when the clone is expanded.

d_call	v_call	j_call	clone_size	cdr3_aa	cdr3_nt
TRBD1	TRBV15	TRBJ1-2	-	CATQGADGYTF	TGTGCCACACAGGGGGCGGATGGCTACACCTTC
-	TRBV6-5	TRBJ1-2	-	CASSSHAPTDYGYTF	TGTGCCAGCAGTTCTCACGCCCCGACGGACTATGGCTACACCTTC
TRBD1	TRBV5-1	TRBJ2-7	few	CASSLSGTGVHEQYF	TGCGCCAGCAGCTTGTCGGGGACAGGGGTCCACGAGCAGTACTTC
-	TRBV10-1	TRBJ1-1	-	CASSAQINTEAFF	TGCGCCAGCTCAGCACAGATCAACACTGAAGCTTTCTTT
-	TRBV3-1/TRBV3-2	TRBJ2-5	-	CASSQGETQYF	TGTGCCAGCAGCCAAGGAGAGACCCAGTACTTC
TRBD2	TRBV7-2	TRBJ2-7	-	CASSSLAGGPYEQYF	TGTGCCAGCAGCTCCCTAGCGGGGGGGCCGTACGAGCAGTACTTC
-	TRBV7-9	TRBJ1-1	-	CASSLSRLNTEAFF	TGTGCCAGCAGCTTATCACGACTGAACACTGAAGCTTTCTTT
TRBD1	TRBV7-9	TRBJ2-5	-	CASSLPRQGRAQETQYF	TGTGCCAGCAGCTTACCCCGACAGGGAAGGGCCCAAGAGACCCAGTACTTC
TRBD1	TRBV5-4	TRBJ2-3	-	CASSLGGGTGSDTQYF	TGTGCCAGCAGCTTGGGAGGGGGGACAGGGTCAGATACGCAGTATTTT
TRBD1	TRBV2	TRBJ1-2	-	CASSGQTGGGPDYGYTF	TGTGCCAGCAGTGGCCAGACAGGGGGCGGCCCCGACTATGGCTACACCTTC
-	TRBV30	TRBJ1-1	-	CAWSPTGNRNTEAFF	TGTGCCTGGAGTCCTACGGGGAATAGGAACACTGAAGCTTTCTTT
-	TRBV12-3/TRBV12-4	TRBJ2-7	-	CASSSGTPYEQYF	TGTGCCAGCAGTTCCGGGACCCCCTACGAGCAGTACTTC
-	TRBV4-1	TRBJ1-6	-	CASSQPGHYSPLHF	TGCGCCAGCAGCCAACCCGGACACTATTCACCCCTCCACTTT
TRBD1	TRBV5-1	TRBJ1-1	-	CASSLDPGQGAEAFF	TGCGCCAGCAGCTTGGACCCGGGACAGGGGGCTGAAGCTTTCTTT
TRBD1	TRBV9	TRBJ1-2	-	CASSVYQGANYGYTF	TGTGCCAGCAGCGTATACCAGGGGGCTAACTATGGCTACACCTTC
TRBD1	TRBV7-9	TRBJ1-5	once	CASSNTGERQPQHF	TGTGCCAGCAGCAATACAGGGGAAAGACAGCCCCAGCATTTT
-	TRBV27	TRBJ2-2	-	CASSLLWGTGELFF	TGTGCCAGCAGTTTATTATGGGGAACCGGGGAGCTGTTTTTT
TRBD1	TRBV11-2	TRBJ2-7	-	CASSSWGTGASYEQYF	TGTGCCAGCAGCTCCTGGGGGACAGGGGCCTCCTACGAGCAGTACTTC
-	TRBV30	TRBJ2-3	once	CAWSELEVSDTQYF	TGTGCCTGGAGCGAGTTGGAGGTCTCAGATACGCAGTATTTT
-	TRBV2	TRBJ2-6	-	CASSEWGPSSGANVLTF	TGTGCCAGCAGTGAATGGGGCCCAAGCTCTGGGGCCAACGTCCTGACTTTC
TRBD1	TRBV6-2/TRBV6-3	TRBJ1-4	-	CASSPGTGVKLFF	TGTGCCAGCAGCCCCGGGACAGGGGTAAAACTGTTTTTT
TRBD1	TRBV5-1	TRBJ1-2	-	CASSLQGTLNYGYTF	TGCGCCAGCAGCTTACAGGGGACGCTAAACTATGGCTACACCTTC
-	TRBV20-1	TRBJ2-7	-	CSARSSWKQYF	TGCAGTGCTAGATCCTCCTGGAAACAGTACTTC
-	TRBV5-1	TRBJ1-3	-	CASSFQTGNTIYF	TGCGCCAGCAGCTTCCAGACGGGAAACACCATATATTTT
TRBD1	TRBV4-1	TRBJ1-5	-	CASSQPGQEGNQPQHF	TGCGCCAGCAGCCAGCCGGGACAGGAGGGCAATCAGCCCCAGCATTTT
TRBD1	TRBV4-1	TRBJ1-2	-	CASSQAPPGQGPENGYTF	TGCGCCAGCAGCCAAGCCCCCCCGGGACAGGGACCAGAAAATGGCTACACCTTC
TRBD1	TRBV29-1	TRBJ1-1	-	CSVETYRGTEAFF	TGCAGCGTTGAAACTTACAGGGGCACTGAAGCTTTCTTT
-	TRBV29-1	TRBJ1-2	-	CSVGDGETGYTF	TGCAGCGTGGGGGACGGTGAGACGGGCTACACCTTC
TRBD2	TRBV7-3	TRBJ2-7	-	CASSLTTSGGPTEQYF	TGTGCCAGCAGCTTAACGACTAGCGGGGGGCCCACCGAGCAGTACTTC
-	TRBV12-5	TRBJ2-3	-	CASGLVTGRDTQYF	TGTGCTAGTGGTTTGGTAACAGGGAGAGATACGCAGTATTTT
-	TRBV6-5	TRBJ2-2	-	CASSYSGDTGELFF	TGTGCCAGCAGTTACTCTGGGGACACCGGGGAGCTGTTTTTT
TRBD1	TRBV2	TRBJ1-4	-	CASRLGQGAEKLFF	TGTGCCAGCAGGTTAGGACAGGGGGCGGAAAAACTGTTTTTT
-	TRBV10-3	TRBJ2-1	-	CAINPSSGPEQFF	TGTGCCATCAATCCGTCGTCGGGGCCTGAGCAGTTCTTC
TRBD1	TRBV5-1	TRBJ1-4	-	CASSPDRVINKLFF	TGCGCCAGCAGCCCGGACAGGGTAATTAATAAACTGTTTTTT
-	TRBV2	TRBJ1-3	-	CASARGNTIYF	TGTGCCAGCGCCCGAGGAAACACCATATATTTT
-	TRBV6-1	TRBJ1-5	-	CASSELVTGLNQPQHF	TGTGCCAGCAGTGAACTAGTTACAGGGTTGAATCAGCCCCAGCATTTT
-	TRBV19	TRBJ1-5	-	CASSITATRNQPQHF	TGTGCCAGTAGTATTACGGCAACACGCAATCAGCCCCAGCATTTT
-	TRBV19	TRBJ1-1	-	CASSIGTGLGEAFF	TGTGCCAGTAGTATAGGAACGGGGCTCGGAGAAGCTTTCTTT
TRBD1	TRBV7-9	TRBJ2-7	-	CASSSTGNGVDEQYF	TGTGCCAGCAGCTCGACAGGGAATGGAGTCGACGAGCAGTACTTC
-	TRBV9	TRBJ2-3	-	CASSVEWRVGVDTQYF	TGTGCCAGCAGCGTAGAATGGCGGGTTGGGGTAGATACGCAGTATTTT
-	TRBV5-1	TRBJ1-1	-	CASSLDGRWDTEAFF	TGCGCCAGCAGCTTGGACGGCCGTTGGGACACTGAAGCTTTCTTT
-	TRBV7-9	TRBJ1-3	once	CASSSDTGNTIYF	TGTGCCAGCAGCTCGGACACTGGAAACACCATATATTTT
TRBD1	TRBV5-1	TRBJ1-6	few	CASSWGTGGVGDNSPLHF	TGCGCCAGCAGCTGGGGGACAGGAGGGGTGGGAGATAATTCACCCCTCCACTTT
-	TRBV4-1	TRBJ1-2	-	CASSQRQEPNYGYTF	TGCGCCAGCAGCCAACGACAGGAACCAAACTATGGCTACACCTTC
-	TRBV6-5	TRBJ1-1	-	CASSSSRGLGNTEAFF	TGTGCCAGCAGTTCCAGTCGGGGCTTGGGGAACACTGAAGCTTTCTTT
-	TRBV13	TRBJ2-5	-	CASSLGRRGGFQVVETQYF	TGTGCCAGCAGCTTAGGCCGGAGGGGGGGTTTTCAGGTCGTGGAGACCCAGTACTTC
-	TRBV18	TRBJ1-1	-	CASSPFFGRIIPMNTEAFF	TGTGCCAGCTCACCATTTTTCGGACGGATTATCCCTATGAACACTGAAGCTTTCTTT
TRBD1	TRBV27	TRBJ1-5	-	CASRRDREHQPQHF	TGTGCCAGCAGGAGGGACAGGGAACATCAGCCCCAGCATTTT
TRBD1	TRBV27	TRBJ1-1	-	CATQGGALNTEAFF	TGTGCCACCCAGGGGGGGGCCTTGAACACTGAAGCTTTCTTT
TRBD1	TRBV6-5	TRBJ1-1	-	CASSPDRGYTEAFF	TGTGCCAGCAGTCCGGACAGGGGGTACACTGAAGCTTTCTTT
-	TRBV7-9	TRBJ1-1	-	CASSRRGVAGRTEAFF	TGTGCCAGCAGCCGACGGGGGGTGGCCGGAAGGACTGAAGCTTTCTTT